These 2 T cell receptor beta chains were all obtained from the same sample, sequenced in a study of beta chain features in type 1 diabetes. Of the isolated RNA, all was reverse transcribed, and so the sequenced material was expressed TCRB transcripts. The protocol was immunoSEQ multiplex PCR, while the TCRdb copy is restricted to in-frame clones and leaves out a portion. This sample yields 350,000 to 400,000 clones, of which roughly 16% are seen a single time; around 0.02% belongs to the top ten. Sequencing was performed on naive CD4+ T cells from blood. Receptors were obtained from a woman aged 18-29 years in good health.

The V and J genes are TRBV9 and TRBJ2-1; 11 bases map to TRBD2. The CDR3 covers 17 residues. The V gene end was trimmed by 0 bases and the J gene end by 7 bases; junction bases not matched to a gene: 9. From germline, CDR1 is SGDLS and CDR2 YYNGEE. The CDR3 sequence: CASSVGGLAGALNEQFF. The CDR3, as DNA: TGTGCCAGCAGCGTAGGTGGACTAGCGGGCGCCTTGAATGAGCAGTTCTTC.

The chain couples TRBV25-1 to TRBJ2-1, with 9 positions matching TRBD1. Looked up from germline, CDR1 is MGHDK and CDR2 is SYGVNS. Trimming at V came to 6 bases and at J to 4 bases, leaving 13 bases not matched to a gene. There are 17 residues in the CDR3. The CDR3 sequence: CASRPGQGKMDYNEQFF. CDR3 nucleotide sequence: TGTGCCAGCAGACCCGGACAGGGGAAGATGGATTACAATGAGCAGTTCTTC.